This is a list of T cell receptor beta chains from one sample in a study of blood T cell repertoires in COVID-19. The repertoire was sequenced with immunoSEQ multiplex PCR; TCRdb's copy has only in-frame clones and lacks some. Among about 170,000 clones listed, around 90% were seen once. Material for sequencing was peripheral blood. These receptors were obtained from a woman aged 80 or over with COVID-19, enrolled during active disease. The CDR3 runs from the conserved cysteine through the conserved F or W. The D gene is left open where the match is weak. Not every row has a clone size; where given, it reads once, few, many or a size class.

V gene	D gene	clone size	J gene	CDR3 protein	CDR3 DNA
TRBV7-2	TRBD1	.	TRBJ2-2	CASGDRGLPGELFF	TGTGCCAGCGGAGACAGGGGCCTTCCCGGGGAGCTGTTTTTT
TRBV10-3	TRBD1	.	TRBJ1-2	CAISGGQGGNYGYTF	TGTGCCATCAGTGGGGGACAGGGAGGTAACTATGGCTACACCTTC
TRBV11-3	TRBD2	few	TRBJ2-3	CASSPGTSGDTDTQYF	TGTGCCAGCAGCCCCGGGACTAGCGGAGACACAGATACGCAGTATTTT
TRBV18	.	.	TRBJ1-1	CASSPSPGVGTEAFF	TGTGCCAGCTCACCATCTCCAGGGGTAGGCACTGAAGCTTTCTTT
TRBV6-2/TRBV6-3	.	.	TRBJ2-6	CASSLESGANVLTF	TGTGCCAGCAGTCTGGAGAGCGGGGCCAACGTCCTGACTTTC
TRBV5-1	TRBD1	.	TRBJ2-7	CASSLGPGGLYEQYF	TGCGCCAGCAGCTTGGGACCAGGGGGCTTATACGAGCAGTACTTC
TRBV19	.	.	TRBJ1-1	CASSTTGFTEAFF	TGTGCCAGTAGTACTACAGGGTTCACTGAAGCTTTCTTT
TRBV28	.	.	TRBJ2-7	CASRSTGTSYEQYF	TGTGCCAGCAGGTCCACGGGAACCTCCTACGAGCAGTACTTC
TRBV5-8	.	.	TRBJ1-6	CASGLVSSPLHF	TGTGCCAGCGGACTGGTGAGCTCACCCCTCCACTTT
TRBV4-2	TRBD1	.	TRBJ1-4	CASSQDGTVGEKLFF	TGTGCCAGCAGCCAAGACGGGACAGTGGGTGAAAAACTGTTTTTT
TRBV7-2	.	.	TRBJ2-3	CASSREVAARVTQYF	TGTGCCAGCAGCCGTGAGGTGGCAGCACGCGTTACGCAGTATTTT
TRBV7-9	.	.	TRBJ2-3	CASSNKDTQYF	TGTGCCAGCAGCAATAAAGATACGCAGTATTTT
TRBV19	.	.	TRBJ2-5	CASSHTQETQYF	TGTGCCAGTAGTCATACACAAGAGACCCAGTACTTC
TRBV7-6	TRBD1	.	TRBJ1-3	CASSLAVGQGTGNTIYF	TGTGCCAGCAGCTTAGCGGTAGGACAGGGAACTGGAAACACCATATATTTT
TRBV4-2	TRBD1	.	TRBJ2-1	CASSHGQGIINEQFF	TGTGCCAGCAGCCACGGACAGGGCATAATCAATGAGCAGTTCTTC
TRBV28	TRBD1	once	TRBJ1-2	CASSSQGAGFNGYTF	TGTGCCAGCTCGTCCCAGGGGGCGGGGTTTAATGGCTACACCTTC
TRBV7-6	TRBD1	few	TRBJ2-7	CASSIKPGQNYEQYF	TGTGCCAGCAGCATCAAACCGGGACAGAACTACGAGCAGTACTTC
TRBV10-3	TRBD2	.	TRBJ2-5	CAIRPGLAGAWAETQYF	TGTGCCATCAGGCCGGGACTAGCGGGAGCTTGGGCAGAGACCCAGTACTTC
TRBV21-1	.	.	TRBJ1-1	CASSQGDTEAFF	TGTGCCAGCAGCCAGGGGGACACTGAAGCTTTCTTT
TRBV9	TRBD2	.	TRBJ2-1	CASSVLGTSGPQWVF	TGTGCCAGCAGCGTACTCGGGACTAGCGGCCCCCAGTGGGTCTTC
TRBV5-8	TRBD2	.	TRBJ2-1	CASSGGPGLADNEQFF	TGTGCCAGCAGCGGGGGACCGGGACTAGCGGACAATGAGCAGTTCTTC
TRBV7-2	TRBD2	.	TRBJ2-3	CASSLATSGGGTDTQYF	TGTGCCAGCAGCTTAGCGACTAGCGGGGGGGGCACAGATACGCAGTATTTT
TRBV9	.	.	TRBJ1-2	CASSRDTSYGYTF	TGTGCCAGCAGCCGAGACACCTCCTATGGCTACACCTTC
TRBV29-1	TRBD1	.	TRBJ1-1	CSVADGTGGRTEAFF	TGCAGCGTCGCAGATGGGACAGGGGGCAGGACTGAAGCTTTCTTT
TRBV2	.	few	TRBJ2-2	CASRRGTPGELFF	TGTGCCAGCAGGAGGGGGACGCCCGGGGAGCTGTTTTTT
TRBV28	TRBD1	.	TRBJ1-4	CASRHTGGGEKLFF	TGTGCCAGCAGACACACAGGGGGAGGGGAAAAACTGTTTTTT
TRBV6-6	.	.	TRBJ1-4	CASGLGRVNEKLFF	TGTGCCAGCGGACTAGGACGGGTTAATGAAAAACTGTTTTTT
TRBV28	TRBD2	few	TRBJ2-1	CASSRAGVGEQFF	TGTGCCAGCAGCCGAGCGGGAGTGGGTGAGCAGTTCTTC
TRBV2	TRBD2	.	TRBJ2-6	CASSAGTSGRAGANVLTF	TGTGCCAGCAGTGCCGGGACTAGCGGGAGGGCTGGGGCCAACGTCCTGACTTTC
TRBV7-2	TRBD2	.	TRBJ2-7	CASSTLAGGFYEQYF	TGTGCCAGCAGCACACTAGCGGGAGGGTTCTACGAGCAGTACTTC
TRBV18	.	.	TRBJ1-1	CASSPGGAYTEAFF	TGTGCCAGCTCACCGGGAGGGGCCTACACTGAAGCTTTCTTT
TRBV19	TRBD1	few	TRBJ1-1	CASSTPGQRTEAFF	TGTGCCAGTAGTACCCCGGGACAGCGGACTGAAGCTTTCTTT
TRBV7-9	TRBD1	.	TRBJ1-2	CASSSPLGGQGTYGYTF	TGTGCCAGCAGCTCCCCCCTGGGGGGACAGGGGACCTATGGCTACACCTTC
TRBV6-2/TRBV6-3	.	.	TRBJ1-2	CASSSGSNYGYTF	TGTGCCAGCAGTTCGGGATCTAACTATGGCTACACCTTC
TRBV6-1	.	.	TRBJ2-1	CASSEPYEQFF	TGTGCCAGCAGTGAACCCTATGAGCAGTTCTTC